One sample yielded the 10 T cell receptor beta chains listed below, sequenced in a study of blood T cell repertoires in COVID-19. The table came from immunoSEQ multiplex PCR; TCRdb's copy has only in-frame clones and leaves some out. The data contain 88,000 or so clones, roughly 83% of them singletons. Input material: peripheral blood. The receptor set was obtained from a human donor in a cohort sampled during active COVID-19.

The chain links TRBV4-1 to TRBJ1-2, with 12 bases fitting TRBD1. J gave up 2 bases and V 0 bases, and 13 bases lay outside the gene matches. Germline loops: CDR1 MGHRA, CDR2 YSYEKL. The CDR3 has 20 amino acids. CDR3 sequence reads: CASSQDFSGQGAVGNYGYTF. The DNA of the CDR3 is TGCGCCAGCAGCCAAGATTTTTCGGGACAGGGGGCAGTTGGAAACTATGGCTACACCTTC.

In DNA, the CDR3 is TGTGCCAGCTCACCCCCCAGCGATCGTGAGCAGTTCTTC. Protein sequence: CASSPPSDREQFF. The V call is TRBV18, the J call TRBJ2-1; the D is unclear. This CDR3 has 13 residues. Germline CDR1 is KGHSH and CDR2 is LQKENI. V lost 3 bases and J lost 9, with 12 bases in between. Using reference TRBV18 and TRBJ2-1 for the parts outside the CDR3, the full variable domain is NAGVMQNPRHLVRRRGQEARLRCSPMKGHSHVYWYRQLPEEGLKFMVYLQKENIIDESGMPKERFSAEFPKEGPSILRIQQVVRGDSAAYFCASSPPSDREQFFGPGTRLTVL.

The chain uses TRBV21-1 and TRBJ2-3; TRBD1, the table's D call, was not compared with the DNA. TRBV21-1 is flagged as a pseudogene. CDR3 size: 15 residues. The CDR3 loop is CASSNPGQGTDTQYF. The CDR3 DNA reads TGTGCCAGCAGCAACCCGGGACAGGGGACAGATACGCAGTATTTT.

The chain has TRBV19 and TRBJ1-1, with D maybe TRBD1 (6 bases). The CDR3 spans 17 residues. Per the germline V gene, CDR1 is LNHDA and CDR2 is SQIVND (reference sequence). Trimming removed 5 bases at V and 0 bases at J, with 19 bases between. This chain's CDR3 is CASSAGTPNNVNTEAFF. The CDR3 DNA is TGTGCCAGTAGTGCCGGGACACCTAACAACGTGAACACTGAAGCTTTCTTT.

The sample holds a few counts of this clone. This chain uses TRBV18 with TRBJ2-7; tentatively, D is TRBD1 (5 bases). Trimming pared 5 bases from V and 2 bases from J, leaving 13 bases between. CDR3 length: 14 residues. Germline V CDR1 and CDR2: KGHSH, LQKENI. In DNA form, the CDR3 reads TGTGCCAGCTCAACGCAGGGTGAGGCCTACGAGCAGTACTTC. Amino acid sequence: CASSTQGEAYEQYF.

The chain links TRBV11-2 to TRBJ1-5; unclear D gene. V shed 8 bases and J shed 7 bases, with 18 bases lying between them. CDR1 is SGHAT and CDR2 is FQNNGV in the germline V gene. There are 14 residues in the CDR3. The CDR3 reads CASAVGSVGQPQHF. The CDR3 region has the DNA TGTGCCAGCGCGGTGGGTTCTGTAGGCCAGCCCCAGCATTTT.

The CDR3 here is CASSRGLTEAFF. The CDR3 region has the DNA TGTGCCAGCAGCCGAGGGTTAACTGAAGCTTTCTTT. The rearrangement uses TRBV7-9 and TRBJ1-1; the D is unclear. The CDR3 sequence is 12 residues long. Germline V gene data show CDR1 as SEHNR and CDR2 as FQNEAQ (reference sequence). The germline V and J ends were trimmed by 5 bases and 5 bases, with 9 bases remaining between them.

The chain employs TRBV11-2 and TRBJ2-7, with 11 positions matching TRBD2. Germline-derived CDR1 and CDR2 are SGHAT and FQNNGV. The CDR3 runs to 16 residues. With V trimmed by 1 base and J by 5 bases, 7 bases remained unmatched. The CDR3 is CASSLVLAGGANEQYF. CDR3 DNA: TGTGCCAGCAGCTTAGTCCTAGCGGGAGGAGCAAACGAGCAGTACTTC.

The CDR3 region has the DNA TGTGCCTGGAGCACACTGACAGGGGGCCGTCAGCCCCAGCATTTT. As protein: CAWSTLTGGRQPQHF. The chain recombines TRBV30 with TRBJ1-5; TRBD1 agrees at 10 bases. The trim removed 3 bases at V and 6 bases at J, leaving 8 bases unmatched. There are 15 residues in the CDR3. Germline assignment: CDR1 GTSNPN and CDR2 SVGIG (reference sequence).

The chain recombines TRBV5-1 with TRBJ2-2; 14 nucleotides align to TRBD2. The CDR3 is made up of 15 amino acids. Trimming at V came to 7 bases and at J to 6 bases, leaving 5 bases not matched to a gene. The germline V gene has CDR1 SGHRS and CDR2 YFSETQ. The CDR3 protein is CASATSGRESGELFF. The CDR3 DNA follows: TGCGCCAGCGCGACTAGCGGGAGGGAGTCCGGGGAGCTGTTTTTT.